Described below is a single T cell receptor beta chain sequence and its context. In the study's own analysis: Amplified reference gene primers provided the basis for estimating nucleated cell counts. The assay was immunoSEQ multiplex PCR, and TCRdb's table has in-frame clones only and misses some. From that table come the V and J calls and clone size; the DNA was used to work out D and trimming. The sample holds 230,000 or so clones, more than 65% seen once. These data come from a study of blood T cell repertoires in COVID-19. The sample comprised PBMCs or T cells enriched from blood (not recorded which). This receptor was identified in a man between 45 and 60 years old who had recovered from COVID-19.

The CDR3 reads CASSYLRVTEAFF. Here the CDR3 DNA reads TGTGCCAGCAGCTATCTCAGGGTAACTGAAGCTTTCTTT. This rearrangement joins TRBV11-2 to TRBJ1-1; TRBD1 might be the D (5 bases). In germline, CDR1 is SGHAT, CDR2 FQNNGV. CDR3 size: 13 residues. V shed 4 bases and J shed 5 bases, with 11 bases lying between them.